These 24 T cell receptor beta chains were all obtained from the same sample, sequenced in a study of T cell clonotyping in hematopoietic cell transplantation. Assay: immunoSEQ multiplex PCR; the TCRdb copy retains only in-frame clones and omits some. Altogether about 43,000 clones are present, approximately 95% being singletons, with the ten largest covering approximately 0.9%. Sequenced material: peripheral blood mononuclear cells. The origin of the receptors is a man aged 25 to 40 in good health. Some clones in this sample may be carry-over from other donors' samples.

The J gene is TRBJ2-2, the V gene TRBV9, with 13 bases identical to TRBD2. Per germline, CDR1 SGDLS and CDR2 YYNGEE. The trim removed 3 bases at V and 0 bases at J, leaving 2 bases unmatched. The CDR3 runs 17 residues. The CDR3 reads CASSATSGGSNTGELFF. DNA of the CDR3: TGTGCCAGCAGCGCGACTAGCGGGGGGTCGAACACCGGGGAGCTGTTTTTT.

The rearrangement links TRBV11-2 to TRBJ1-2; 8 nucleotides line up with TRBD1. Germline assignment: CDR1 SGHAT and CDR2 FQNNGV. V lost 5 bases to trimming and J lost 4 bases; unmatched junction nucleotides: 12. This CDR3 spans 16 amino acids. CDR3 sequence (DNA): TGTGCCAGCAGCCCGCCGGGACAGGTCCGACTCTATGGCTACACCTTC. Its protein product is CASSPPGQVRLYGYTF.

The count of this clone is one. The genes are TRBV15 and TRBJ2-7; TRBD1 matches at 9 bases. This CDR3 is built from 15 residues. Looked up from germline, CDR1 is LNHNV and CDR2 is YYDKDF (reference sequence). V was pared by 3 bases and J by 7 bases, with 10 bases of the junction left unmatched. CDR3 sequence reads: CATSSTTGGPREQYF. The CDR3 nucleotides are TGTGCCACCAGCAGCACGACAGGGGGTCCCAGGGAGCAGTACTTC.

The rearrangement joins TRBV27 to TRBJ2-1; no firm D call. The V and J ends lost 0 bases and 3 bases respectively, with 18 bases between them. The CDR3 has 18 amino acids. CDR1 and CDR2 from the germline V gene are MNHEY and SMNVEV (reference sequence). The CDR3 here is CASSLSVRWQAFYNEQFF. DNA of the CDR3: TGTGCCAGCAGTTTATCGGTTCGGTGGCAAGCCTTCTACAATGAGCAGTTCTTC.

The DNA of the CDR3 is TGTGCCAGCAGCTTGGCAGGGTGGCGGAACCAGCATTTT. Its translation: CASSLAGWRNQHF. This rearrangement joins TRBV7-2 to TRBJ1-5; TRBD1 is a possible D gene (5 bases). Germline V gene data show CDR1 as SGHTA and CDR2 as FQGNSA. Trimming cost V 3 bases and J 12 bases, with 15 bases left between them. The CDR3 is 13 residues long.

The CDR3 sequence is CASSVGDRATNEKLFF. The CDR3 nucleotides read TGTGCCAGCAGCGTAGGGGACAGAGCAACTAATGAAAAACTGTTTTTT. The V and J genes are TRBV9 and TRBJ1-4; 7 nucleotides match TRBD1. V gave up 0 bases and J gave up 0 bases; unmatched junction bases: 2. CDR1 and CDR2 (germline): SGDLS, YYNGEE. The CDR3 totals 16 residues. The entire variable domain, with the rest obtained from reference TRBV9 and TRBJ1-4, is as follows: DSGVTQTPKHLITATGQRVTLRCSPRSGDLSVYWYQQSLDQGLQFLIQYYNGEERAKGNILERFSAQQFPDLHSELNLSSLELGDSALYFCASSVGDRATNEKLFFGSGTQLSVL.

The chain carries TRBV5-4 and TRBJ1-2; D is ambiguous. V was shortened by 0 bases and J by 2 bases, with 8 bases between the two germline ends. CDR1 and CDR2 from the germline V gene are SGHNT and YYREEE (reference sequence). CDR3 size: 14 residues. CDR3 loop: CASSLVSGNYGYTF. CDR3 nucleotide sequence: TGTGCCAGCAGCTTGGTCTCAGGCAACTATGGCTACACCTTC.

The V gene is TRBV5-4, the J gene TRBJ2-3; no clear D. The V gene's germline CDR1 is SGHNT and CDR2 YYREEE (reference sequence). This CDR3 region has 15 residues. V was pared by 4 bases and J by 1 base, with 13 bases between. Here the CDR3 DNA reads TGTGCCAGCAGCAAAAGGACGGATGGCACAGATACGCAGTATTTT. Its translation: CASSKRTDGTDTQYF.

This clone has just one count. This rearrangement joins TRBV5-1 to TRBJ2-7; D remains ambiguous. Germline V gene data show CDR1 as SGHRS and CDR2 as YFSETQ. Trimming stripped 3 bases from V and 5 bases from J, with 9 bases between. CDR3 length equals 12 residues. The CDR3 DNA sequence: TGCGCCAGCAGCTACAGTATCGACGAGCAGTACTTC. It codes for CASSYSIDEQYF.

The rearrangement uses TRBV6-5 and TRBJ1-4, with a possible D match to TRBD1 (6 bases). Trimming left V 6 bases short and J 2 bases short, with 13 bases between. Germline V gene sequence: CDR1 MNHEY, CDR2 SVGAGI. The CDR3 contains 15 residues. For the CDR3, the DNA is TGTGCCAGCAGCGCATACAGGGCTACTAATGAAAAACTGTTTTTT. It translates to CASSAYRATNEKLFF.

The J gene is TRBJ1-1, the V gene TRBV28, with 7 bases matching TRBD1. J lost 3 bases, V lost 6 bases, and 4 bases had no gene match. Germline CDR1 is MDHEN and CDR2 is SYDVKM. This CDR3 has 13 residues. The CDR3 bases are TGTGCCAGCAGCCGGGGACAGCACACTGAAGCTTTCTTT. It is translated as CASSRGQHTEAFF.

This rearrangement joins TRBV7-9 to TRBJ2-3, with 10 bases matching TRBD2. V shed 9 bases and J 7 bases; nucleotides not matched to a gene: 7. The CDR3 runs to 13 residues. The germline V gene encodes CDR1 SEHNR and CDR2 FQNEAQ (reference sequence). CDR3 sequence (DNA): TGTGCCAGTCGGACTAGCGGCTCCTATACGCAGTATTTT. Translated, it gives CASRTSGSYTQYF.

CDR3 nucleotides: TGTGCCAGCAGTTACGGAGGCCTGGAGACCCAGTACTTC. Its protein is CASSYGGLETQYF. The rearrangement links TRBV6-6 to TRBJ2-5; D perhaps matches TRBD2 (5 bases). Germline CDR1 is MNHNY and CDR2 is SVGAGI (reference sequence). This CDR3 has 13 residues. Trimming shortened V by 2 bases and J by 5 bases, and 9 bases separated the two germline ends.

The V and J genes are TRBV27 and TRBJ2-4; no definite D call. Trimming took 3 bases from V and 4 from J, leaving 7 bases between them. The CDR3 contains 13 residues. Germline V gene lookup returns CDR1 MNHEY and CDR2 SMNVEV (reference sequence). The CDR3 nucleotides are TGTGCCAGCAGTTTGGGTACGAAAAACATTCAGTACTTC. It is translated as CASSLGTKNIQYF.

The rearrangement links TRBV5-1 to TRBJ1-3, with a weak D call TRBD1 (5 bases). The V end was cut by 0 bases, the J end by 2 bases, with 12 bases between. CDR3 length: 16 residues. Germline loops: CDR1 SGHRS, CDR2 YFSETQ. This CDR3 is CASSLAGAAAGNTIYF. The CDR3 region has the DNA TGCGCCAGCAGCTTGGCCGGGGCCGCCGCTGGAAACACCATATATTTT.

The genes are TRBV10-3 and TRBJ2-7; the D gene is possibly TRBD2 (6 bases). Trimming shortened V by 7 bases and J by 0 bases, and 13 bases separated the two germline ends. CDR1 and CDR2 (germline): ENHRY, SYGVKD. The CDR3 sequence is 14 residues long. This CDR3 reads CAITRDWSSYEQYF. As DNA, the CDR3 is TGTGCCATCACCCGGGACTGGAGCTCCTACGAGCAGTACTTC.

A few counts support this clone. DNA for the CDR3: TGTGCCAGGAGACGCCGCACCAGGGGGAGAGGGACCCGAAACACCATATATTTT. As protein: CARRRRTRGRGTRNTIYF. The chain has TRBV7-8 and TRBJ1-3; 7 nucleotides line up with TRBD1. Germline V gene lookup returns CDR1 SGHVS and CDR2 FQNEAQ. V shed 9 bases, J shed 5 bases, and the junction held 22 bases outside the gene matches. This CDR3 region has 18 residues.

J is TRBJ2-2 and V is TRBV19, with 7 positions matching TRBD1. CDR3 length: 15 residues. Germline V gives CDR1 LNHDA, CDR2 SQIVND (reference sequence). The V and J ends lost 4 bases and 8 bases, in that order; junction bases with no gene match: 10. CDR3 DNA sequence: TGTGCCAGTAGTACAGGAGACAGGGTGATGGGGGAGCTGTTTTTT. Amino acids: CASSTGDRVMGELFF.

The chain combines TRBV6-5 with TRBJ2-5; 8 positions agree with TRBD1. V lost 2 bases, J lost 0 bases, and 2 bases stayed unmatched. The germline CDR1 and CDR2 sequences are MNHEY and SVGAGI. The CDR3 loop spans 15 amino acids. The CDR3 DNA sequence: TGTGCCAGCAGTTACCGGACAGGGTACCAAGAGACCCAGTACTTC. It is translated as CASSYRTGYQETQYF.

V and J are TRBV6-4 and TRBJ2-3, with D tentatively TRBD2 (6 bases). This CDR3 has 13 amino acids. V was trimmed by 8 bases and J by 3 bases, leaving 12 bases between them. CDR1 and CDR2 from the germline V gene are MRHNA and SNTAGT. The CDR3 nucleotides are TGTGCCAGCCCCACGGGAGAAACAGATACGCAGTATTTT. Its translation: CASPTGETDTQYF.

The chain combines TRBV6-5 with TRBJ2-5; 7 bases align to TRBD2. The junction had 7 bases not matched to a gene; V was cut back by 6 bases and J by 9 bases. The V gene's germline CDR1 is MNHEY and CDR2 SVGAGI. The CDR3 is 12 amino acids. DNA of the CDR3: TGTGCCAGCAGCGACAGCGGGGTTGCCCAGTACTTC. Translated: CASSDSGVAQYF.

The rearrangement uses TRBV5-1 and TRBJ2-7; D possibly uses TRBD1 or TRBD2 (6 bases each). CDR1 and CDR2 (germline): SGHRS, YFSETQ. The V end lost 4 bases, the J end lost 5 bases, and 19 bases lay between the germline ends. The CDR3 covers 15 residues. CDR3 nucleotide sequence: TGCGCCAGCAGCGCGCGCCAGGGGAGGACTCACGAGCAGTACTTC. It specifies CASSARQGRTHEQYF.

This chain connects TRBV30 to TRBJ1-5; D uncertain. Per the germline V gene, CDR1 is GTSNPN and CDR2 is SVGIG (reference sequence). V was pared by 0 bases and J by 6 bases, with 12 bases between. This CDR3 is 14 amino acids long. The CDR3 DNA is TGTGCCTGGAGTGTAGGTACGTTAAGTCAGCCCCAGCATTTT. Its translation: CAWSVGTLSQPQHF. The full variable domain, rest sourced from reference TRBV30 and TRBJ1-5, is SQTIHQWPATLVQPVGSPLSLECTVEGTSNPNLYWYRQAAGRGLQLLFYSVGIGQISSEVPQNLSASRPQDRQFILSSKKLLLSDSGFYLCAWSVGTLSQPQHFGDGTRLSIL.

This chain links TRBV11-2 with TRBJ1-2; D ambiguous. This CDR3 comprises 13 residues. CDR1 is SGHAT and CDR2 is FQNNGV in the germline V gene. Trimming cost V 1 base and J 3 bases, with 6 bases left between them. CDR3 sequence (DNA): TGTGCCAGCAGCTTAGCTGGACACTATGGCTACACCTTC. Amino acid sequence: CASSLAGHYGYTF.